These T cell receptor beta chains were read from a single sample in a study of long-term antiretroviral therapy in people with HIV. The repertoire was sequenced with immunoSEQ multiplex PCR; TCRdb's copy has only in-frame clones and lacks some. Among fewer than 40,000 clones listed, roughly 78% were seen once. The input for sequencing was unsorted PBMCs, taken 3.4 years after starting antiretroviral therapy. The receptors here all came from a young man with HIV. Both conserved end residues are trimmed from each CDR3.

j_gene: TRBJ1-4; v_gene: TRBV6-5; CDR3aa: ASRQGGPDEKLF
j_gene: TRBJ1-2; v_gene: TRBV28; CDR3aa: ASSLGGAPNGYT
j_gene: TRBJ2-1; v_gene: TRBV12-2; CDR3aa: ASRRVRDSYNEQF
j_gene: TRBJ2-7; v_gene: TRBV27; CDR3aa: ASSYQGGDYEQY
j_gene: TRBJ2-5; v_gene: TRBV5-1; CDR3aa: ASSLARGGPGETQY
j_gene: TRBJ2-7; v_gene: TRBV6-5; CDR3aa: ASRKREGYEQY
j_gene: TRBJ2-2; v_gene: TRBV7-9; CDR3aa: AGGANTGELF
j_gene: TRBJ1-5; v_gene: TRBV27; CDR3aa: ASSKQGNQPQH
j_gene: TRBJ1-1; v_gene: TRBV6-1; CDR3aa: ASTSGDIDSEAF
j_gene: TRBJ2-1; v_gene: TRBV30; CDR3aa: AWRTTSEEINEQF
j_gene: TRBJ2-2; v_gene: TRBV28; CDR3aa: ASITAGTGATGELF
j_gene: TRBJ2-4; v_gene: TRBV10-3; CDR3aa: AKDRENIQY
j_gene: TRBJ1-1; v_gene: TRBV7-2; CDR3aa: ASSFKGADTEAF
j_gene: TRBJ2-3; v_gene: TRBV28; CDR3aa: ASSWGSADTQY
j_gene: TRBJ2-3; v_gene: TRBV10-3; CDR3aa: AISAGTHTSDTQY
j_gene: TRBJ1-4; v_gene: TRBV11-2; CDR3aa: ASSLNRNNEKLF
j_gene: TRBJ2-1; v_gene: TRBV6-5; CDR3aa: ASSSSGRSRLEQF
j_gene: TRBJ2-5; v_gene: TRBV15; CDR3aa: ATSRGGGGAEETQY
j_gene: TRBJ2-7; v_gene: TRBV11-2; CDR3aa: ASSLDQASGAYEQY
j_gene: TRBJ2-1; v_gene: TRBV6-6; CDR3aa: ASSAGTSGSYEQF
j_gene: TRBJ2-5; v_gene: TRBV28; CDR3aa: ASSLRHGQIQETQY
j_gene: TRBJ1-3; v_gene: TRBV7-9; CDR3aa: ASSPIQGEKEHSGNTIY
j_gene: TRBJ2-7; v_gene: TRBV7-8; CDR3aa: ASSLASGTGMGEQY
j_gene: TRBJ2-7; v_gene: TRBV4-1; CDR3aa: ASRNSREPYEQY
j_gene: TRBJ2-3; v_gene: TRBV7-7; CDR3aa: ASSLVLTDTQY
j_gene: TRBJ2-3; v_gene: TRBV7-9; CDR3aa: ASSPGLAGVADTQY
j_gene: TRBJ2-2; v_gene: TRBV7-2; CDR3aa: ASSRRGDGELF
j_gene: TRBJ2-3; v_gene: TRBV13; CDR3aa: ASSLVIGQDSTDTQY
j_gene: TRBJ1-1; v_gene: TRBV18; CDR3aa: ASRSGVEHTEAF
j_gene: TRBJ2-7; v_gene: TRBV5-5; CDR3aa: ASTDRQGSGYEQY
j_gene: TRBJ2-7; v_gene: TRBV18; CDR3aa: ASSPPSRQGYEQY
j_gene: TRBJ2-2; v_gene: TRBV7-2; CDR3aa: ASSLGGRAETGELF
j_gene: TRBJ2-7; v_gene: TRBV14; CDR3aa: ASSQDTRVSSSYEQY
j_gene: TRBJ1-1; v_gene: TRBV5-1; CDR3aa: ASSTDGQGNTEAF
j_gene: TRBJ1-2; v_gene: TRBV14; CDR3aa: ASSHWSQGESPYGYT
j_gene: TRBJ2-3; v_gene: TRBV4-1; CDR3aa: ASSQNPGPQDQY
j_gene: TRBJ1-1; v_gene: TRBV19; CDR3aa: ASSSLGLLNTEAF
j_gene: TRBJ1-5; v_gene: TRBV18; CDR3aa: ASSSDSHSNQPQH
j_gene: TRBJ2-1; v_gene: TRBV7-6; CDR3aa: ASSPRTSYNEQF
j_gene: TRBJ2-3; v_gene: TRBV6-6; CDR3aa: ASSYRGAEVAQY
j_gene: TRBJ1-1; v_gene: TRBV27; CDR3aa: ASSLGGGPGRGTEAF
j_gene: TRBJ2-6; v_gene: TRBV7-9; CDR3aa: ASSLSSGANVLT
j_gene: TRBJ2-5; v_gene: TRBV7-9; CDR3aa: ASSSSLGAQY
j_gene: TRBJ1-2; v_gene: TRBV28; CDR3aa: ASRRNYGYT
j_gene: TRBJ2-3; v_gene: TRBV11-2; CDR3aa: ASSRGVGTDTQY
j_gene: TRBJ2-1; v_gene: TRBV9; CDR3aa: ASSPRFGREEGYNEQF
j_gene: TRBJ2-3; v_gene: TRBV6-5; CDR3aa: ASSYRGIDTQY
j_gene: TRBJ1-4; v_gene: TRBV2; CDR3aa: ASSELRGFGEKLF
j_gene: TRBJ1-3; v_gene: TRBV29-1; CDR3aa: SVEDISLSGNTIY
j_gene: TRBJ2-7; v_gene: TRBV4-3; CDR3aa: ASSQDASGIGSYEQY
j_gene: TRBJ2-1; v_gene: TRBV4-1; CDR3aa: ASSQDRTVNEQF
j_gene: TRBJ1-1; v_gene: TRBV5-1; CDR3aa: ASSLAGAHTEAF
j_gene: TRBJ2-5; v_gene: TRBV7-2; CDR3aa: ASSPSGRAGETQY
j_gene: TRBJ1-4; v_gene: TRBV19; CDR3aa: ASRVTGGANEKLF
j_gene: TRBJ2-1; v_gene: TRBV7-9; CDR3aa: ASFGGVQLAGVNEQF